Listed below are T cell receptor beta chains from one sample, sequenced in a study of CD8+ T cells in alopecia areata. Profiled with immunoSEQ multiplex PCR; TCRdb holds only in-frame clones, not every one. This sample has fewer than 250,000 clones, with around two fifths found just once. Sequences were derived from CD4+ T cells sorted from blood, sampled at roughly week 30, from a patient treated with tofacitinib. These receptors originate from a human donor with alopecia areata. Each CDR3 is given with its conserved first and last residue. Each record gives: D gene, clone size, J gene, V gene, CDR3 DNA, CDR3 protein. The D gene is left open where the match is weak. Not every row has a clone size; where given, it reads once, few, many or a size class.

d_gene: .
abundance: .
j_gene: TRBJ2-3
v_gene: TRBV29-1
CDR3nt: TGCAGCTACGGGGGAAGATCTTCGGATACGCAGTATTTT
CDR3aa: CSYGGRSSDTQYF

d_gene: TRBD1
abundance: few
j_gene: TRBJ2-1
v_gene: TRBV9
CDR3nt: TGTGCCAGCAGCGCCGGGACAGGGATATACAATGAGCAGTTCTTC
CDR3aa: CASSAGTGIYNEQFF

d_gene: TRBD1
abundance: .
j_gene: TRBJ2-5
v_gene: TRBV7-9
CDR3nt: TGTGCCAGCAGCTATGCGGACAGGGGGGTAGTCGAGACCCAGTACTTC
CDR3aa: CASSYADRGVVETQYF

d_gene: .
abundance: .
j_gene: TRBJ2-1
v_gene: TRBV7-2
CDR3nt: TGTGCCAGCAGCTTCGGAGGGCCTTCCGGTGACAATGAGCAGTTCTTC
CDR3aa: CASSFGGPSGDNEQFF

d_gene: .
abundance: .
j_gene: TRBJ2-4
v_gene: TRBV6-6
CDR3nt: TGTGCCAGCAGTTACGAGGTAGCCAAAAACATTCAGTACTTC
CDR3aa: CASSYEVAKNIQYF

d_gene: .
abundance: few
j_gene: TRBJ1-2
v_gene: TRBV5-1
CDR3nt: TGCGCCAGCAGCTTGGCAGACAGCGACTATGGCTACACCTTC
CDR3aa: CASSLADSDYGYTF

d_gene: .
abundance: few
j_gene: TRBJ1-1
v_gene: TRBV2
CDR3nt: TGTGCCAGCAGGGTGGACGGTGAAGCTTTCTTT
CDR3aa: CASRVDGEAFF

d_gene: .
abundance: .
j_gene: TRBJ2-7
v_gene: TRBV30
CDR3nt: TGTGCCTGGATGCAACTAGTAGAGGGCGGCGAGCAGTACTTC
CDR3aa: CAWMQLVEGGEQYF

d_gene: TRBD1
abundance: .
j_gene: TRBJ2-7
v_gene: TRBV5-1
CDR3nt: TGCGCCAGCAGGTCCGGGACAGGGGCCGTATACGAGCAGTACTTC
CDR3aa: CASRSGTGAVYEQYF

d_gene: TRBD1
abundance: few
j_gene: TRBJ1-5
v_gene: TRBV7-6
CDR3nt: TGTGCCAGCAGCTCCCGACAGGGTGGGCAGCCCCAGCATTTT
CDR3aa: CASSSRQGGQPQHF

d_gene: .
abundance: .
j_gene: TRBJ1-1
v_gene: TRBV5-1
CDR3nt: TGCGCCAGCAGCTTGGGTTTATCGGACATCAGGAACACTGAAGCTTTCTTT
CDR3aa: CASSLGLSDIRNTEAFF

d_gene: TRBD1
abundance: many
j_gene: TRBJ2-5
v_gene: TRBV7-9
CDR3nt: TGTGCCAGCACCCCCAGGGGGACAGGGGGAGCGGAGACCCAGTACTTC
CDR3aa: CASTPRGTGGAETQYF

d_gene: .
abundance: .
j_gene: TRBJ2-7
v_gene: TRBV7-6
CDR3nt: TGTGCCAGCAGCTTACACCGCGGAATCTCCTACGAGCAGTACTTC
CDR3aa: CASSLHRGISYEQYF

d_gene: .
abundance: few
j_gene: TRBJ2-5
v_gene: TRBV4-1
CDR3nt: TGCGCCAGCAGCCAAGTCGGAGTTCCCCAAGAGACCCAGTACTTC
CDR3aa: CASSQVGVPQETQYF

d_gene: .
abundance: .
j_gene: TRBJ1-5
v_gene: TRBV20-1
CDR3nt: TGCAGTGCCCCCCGCGGCATGGATTTT
CDR3aa: CSAPRGMDF

d_gene: TRBD1
abundance: .
j_gene: TRBJ2-2
v_gene: TRBV19
CDR3nt: TGTGCCAGTAGCCGGGACAGGGGTGACACCGGGGAGCTGTTTTTT
CDR3aa: CASSRDRGDTGELFF